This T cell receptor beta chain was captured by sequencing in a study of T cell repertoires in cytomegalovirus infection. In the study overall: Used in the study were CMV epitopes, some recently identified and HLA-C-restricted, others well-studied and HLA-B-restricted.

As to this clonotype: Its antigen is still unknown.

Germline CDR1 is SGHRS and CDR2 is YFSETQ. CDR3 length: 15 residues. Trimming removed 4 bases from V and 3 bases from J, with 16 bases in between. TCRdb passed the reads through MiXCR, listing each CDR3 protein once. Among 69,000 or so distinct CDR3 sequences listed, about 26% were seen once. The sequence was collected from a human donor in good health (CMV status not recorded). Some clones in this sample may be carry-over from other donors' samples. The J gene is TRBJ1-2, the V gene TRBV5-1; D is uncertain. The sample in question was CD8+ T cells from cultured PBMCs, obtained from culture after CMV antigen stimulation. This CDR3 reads CASSPTGSLYYGYTF. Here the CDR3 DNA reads TGCGCCAGCAGCCCGACGGGGAGCTTATACTATGGCTACACCTTC.